The next 2 T cell receptor beta chains were all read from a single sample in a study of shared clonotypes between healthy human individuals. Data came from immunoSEQ multiplex PCR; TCRdb stores just in-frame clones and leaves some out. The table has roughly 2.4 million clones, more than 90% seen once; the top ten hold roughly 0.13%. The sample comprised naive CD4+ T cells sorted from blood. Subset noted: CD45RA+ positively selected. These TCRs come from a man aged 18 to 29 in good health.

The chain is built from TRBV6-1 and TRBJ1-6, with D hard to call. The germline V and J ends were trimmed by 1 base and 0 bases, with 10 bases remaining between them. Germline V gene data show CDR1 as MNHNS and CDR2 as SASEGT. The CDR3 extends over 17 amino acids. CDR3 in DNA: TGTGCCAGCAGTGAAGGATGGGTGAGCTCCTATAATTCACCCCTCCACTTT. Its protein is CASSEGWVSSYNSPLHF.

V and J are TRBV7-3 and TRBJ2-5; 8 bases line up with TRBD1. The germline gives CDR1 SGHTA, CDR2 FQGTGA. The CDR3 consists of 16 residues. V gave up 8 bases and J gave up 4 bases; unmatched junction bases: 15. CDR3 residues: CASSPTGQGRGETQYF. As DNA, the CDR3 is TGTGCCAGCTCCCCGACCGGACAGGGTAGGGGAGAGACCCAGTACTTC.